These 28 T cell receptor beta chains were sequenced from one sample in a study of T cells in Graves' hyperthyroidism and ophthalmopathy. Using RNA transcripts as the source, TCR beta CDR3 regions were amplified. The primer set for the first-round RT-PCR of the TCR CDR3 was HTBI. TCRdb independently ran MiXCR on the multiplex PCR reads; one entry per CDR3 protein. Of about 290,000 distinct CDR3 sequences listed, roughly 13% were seen once; the top ten hold around 8%. The specimen was blood. The receptors originated from a woman in her forties with Graves' hyperthyroidism.

Ten or more counts support this clonotype. The V gene is TRBV7-9, the J gene TRBJ2-3; 10 bases agree with TRBD2. Germline values: CDR1 SEHNR, CDR2 FQNEAQ (reference sequence). This CDR3 has 18 amino acids. J lost 5 bases, V lost 6 bases, and 17 bases had no gene match. The CDR3 DNA is TGTGCCAGCAGGCCCAGGGGATCTAGCGGGAGCGTTGGAGATACGCAGTATTTT. This codes for CASRPRGSSGSVGDTQYF. The entire variable domain, with the rest obtained from reference TRBV7-9 and TRBJ2-3, is as follows: DTGVSQNPRHKITKRGQNVTFRCDPISEHNRLYWYRQTLGQGPEFLTYFQNEAQLEKSRLLSDRFSAERPKGSFSTLEIQRTEQGDSAMYLCASRPRGSSGSVGDTQYFGPGTRLTVL.

The CDR3 nucleotides read TGCGCCAGCAGCCAAGACCGCCGCCCGACTAGCGGGAAACCAAAAGAGACCCAGTACTTC. It specifies CASSQDRRPTSGKPKETQYF. This rearrangement joins TRBV4-1 to TRBJ2-5; 11 nucleotides agree with TRBD2. The ends lost 0 bases at V and 3 bases at J; junction bases unmatched: 15. The CDR3 covers 20 residues. CDR1 is MGHRA, CDR2 YSYEKL, per germline.

This chain uses TRBV7-3 with TRBJ2-2; 11 bases are shared with TRBD1. CDR3 length: 15 residues. Germline lookup yields CDR1 SGHTA and CDR2 FQGTGA. V shed 6 bases and J 4 bases; nucleotides not matched to a gene: 4. Here the CDR3 DNA reads TGTGCCAGCAGGCCCGGGACAGGGGGCACCGGGGAGCTGTTTTTT. Its protein product is CASRPGTGGTGELFF.

This chain links TRBV10-3 with TRBJ1-2; 8 positions match TRBD1. The CDR3 loop spans 13 amino acids. Per germline, CDR1 ENHRY and CDR2 SYGVKD. V gave up 6 bases and J gave up 7 bases; unmatched junction bases: 7. CDR3 amino acids: CAIRDGQGPGYTF. The CDR3 DNA sequence: TGTGCCATCAGGGACGGACAGGGCCCTGGCTACACCTTC.

This clonotype occurred many times. The chain is built from TRBV3-1 and TRBJ2-1, with 7 nucleotides matching TRBD2. The CDR3 sequence is 16 residues long. The J segment lost 0 bases and the V segment lost 3 bases, leaving 5 bases of the junction unmatched. Germline V gene lookup returns CDR1 LGHDT and CDR2 YNNKEL (reference sequence). The CDR3 DNA is TGTGCCAGCAGCCAGTACGGCGGGAGCTCCTACAATGAGCAGTTCTTC. Translating gives CASSQYGGSSYNEQFF.

As regards this clonotype: A much larger clone differs from this one at a single base, so this may be a read error. In DNA form, the CDR3 reads TGTGCCAGCAGCTTCTTGACAGGGGCGAGTGGCGGCTACACCTTC. Translated: CASSFLTGASGGYTF. The chain couples TRBV5-6 to TRBJ1-2; 8 positions agree with TRBD1. The CDR3 sequence is 15 residues long. From germline, CDR1 is SGHDT and CDR2 YYEEEE. Unmatched junction bases numbered 11, after V lost 2 bases and J lost 8 bases.

The table lists this clonotype with many counts. The chain employs TRBV12-3 or TRBV12-4 and TRBJ2-3; 8 positions agree with TRBD1. The CDR3 sequence is 15 residues long. The trim removed 6 bases at V and 6 bases at J, leaving 11 bases unmatched. The CDR3 DNA is TGTGCCAGCAGAATTTCCGGGACAGGAGGCGATACGCAGTATTTT. Translating gives CASRISGTGGDTQYF.

This clonotype was seen a handful of times. This chain connects TRBV6-1 to TRBJ2-3; TRBD1 matches 7 bases. Germline CDR1 MNHNS, CDR2 SASEGT. The CDR3 loop spans 14 amino acids. J gave up 5 bases and V 4 bases, and 6 bases lay outside the gene matches. CDR3 residues: CASSVIDREDTQYF. The DNA for the CDR3 is TGTGCCAGCAGTGTAATTGACAGGGAAGATACGCAGTATTTT.

With regard to this clonotype: Being one base from a much bigger clone, this may be a read error. Because the CDR3's place on the DNA is in doubt, the DNA is left out and the CDR3 is given as listed by TCRdb. The chain has TRBV13 and TRBJ1-2. CDR1 and CDR2 from the germline V gene are PRHDT and FYEKMQ (reference sequence). The CDR3 length is 12 residues, termini included. The CDR3 loop is CATLLYNCGYTF.

This clonotype was counted at least ten times. This chain joins TRBV10-3 and TRBJ1-2, with 8 bases aligning to TRBD1. With 10 bases clipped from V and 7 bases from J, the junction kept 8 bases outside the gene matches. Germline CDR1 and CDR2: ENHRY and SYGVKD. The CDR3 spans 12 residues. The CDR3 reads CATQGASGGYTF. As DNA, the CDR3 is TGTGCCACCCAGGGGGCAAGCGGTGGCTACACCTTC.

V and J are TRBV28 and TRBJ2-1; a weak D match, TRBD1 (7 bases). This CDR3 has 14 amino acids. The V end lost 0 bases, the J end lost 7 bases, and 10 bases lay between the germline ends. Germline V gene data show CDR1 as MDHEN and CDR2 as SYDVKM. The CDR3 nucleotides read TGTGCCAGCAGTTTATGGCAGGGGGGAAATGAGCAGTTCTTC. Protein sequence: CASSLWQGGNEQFF.

This clonotype appeared many times. A junction boundary mismatches the germline segment, possibly from a read error. V and J are TRBV2 and TRBJ1-5, with TRBD1 identical over 10 bases. There are 14 residues in the CDR3. The germline V gene encodes CDR1 SNHLY and CDR2 FYNNEI. The CDR3 is CASKDRGRNQPQHF. In nucleotides, the CDR3 is TGTGCCAGCAAAGACAGGGGGCGCAACCAGCCCCAGCATTTT.

As concerns this clonotype: Possible read error: a much larger clone is one base away. V usage is TRBV6-5 and J usage is TRBJ1-1; D gene ambiguous. The CDR3 covers 14 residues. Germline lookup yields CDR1 MNHEY and CDR2 SVGAGI. CDR3 sequence: CASSYGSVNTGAFF. The CDR3 bases are TGTGCCAGCAGTTACGGGTCGGTGAACACTGGAGCTTTCTTT.

V and J are TRBV19 and TRBJ2-1; 7 bases match TRBD2. The CDR3 runs to 15 residues. V dropped 7 bases and J dropped 4; count of bases not matched to a gene: 10. CDR1 is LNHDA and CDR2 is SQIVND in the germline V gene (reference sequence). The CDR3 nucleotides read TGTGCCAGTATCCCCTTCGGCGGGAGTTACAATGAGCAGTTCTTC. Amino acid sequence: CASIPFGGSYNEQFF.

In this sample, this clonotype turned up many times. V usage is TRBV3-1 and J usage is TRBJ2-2, with D unclear. Looked up from germline, CDR1 is LGHDT and CDR2 is YNNKEL (reference sequence). V gave up 1 base and J gave up 4 bases, with 16 bases separating them. CDR3 size: 17 residues. The CDR3 reads CASSQGLVAQRTGELFF. CDR3 nucleotides: TGTGCCAGCAGCCAAGGGCTAGTGGCCCAACGCACCGGGGAGCTGTTTTTT.

This clonotype has a handful of counts. The rearrangement joins TRBV10-3 to TRBJ2-7; 10 nucleotides match TRBD1. CDR3 length: 14 residues. Trimming cost V 7 bases and J 1 base; bases outside gene matches: 4. Germline V gene sequence: CDR1 ENHRY, CDR2 SYGVKD. The DNA of the CDR3 is TGTGCCATCAAATGGGGACAGGGGTCCTACGAGCAGTACTTC. It encodes CAIKWGQGSYEQYF.

This clonotype was seen a handful of times. The V and J genes are TRBV6-1 and TRBJ2-7, with D possibly being TRBD2 (6 bases). Germline V gene sequence: CDR1 MNHNS, CDR2 SASEGT. V was clipped by 2 bases and J by 5 bases, with 13 bases between them. The CDR3 is 14 amino acids. The CDR3 nucleotides read TGTGCCAGCAGTGAATACGGGAGAGGCAACGAGCAGTACTTC. It yields the protein CASSEYGRGNEQYF.

This clonotype was counted at least ten times. The chain's CDR3 is CASSGGLRGNQPQHF. The CDR3 region has the DNA TGTGCCAGCAGTGGGGGTCTACGAGGCAATCAGCCCCAGCATTTT. The V gene is TRBV28, the J gene TRBJ1-5, with TRBD1 as a possible D gene (5 bases). Trimming left V 5 bases short and J 2 bases short, with 13 bases between. This CDR3 comprises 15 residues. CDR1 is MDHEN, CDR2 SYDVKM, per germline. Variable domain in full (rest from reference TRBV28 and TRBJ1-5): DVKVTQSSRYLVKRTGEKVFLECVQDMDHENMFWYRQDPGLGLRLIYFSYDVKMKEKGDIPEGYSVSREKKERFSLILESASTNQTSMYLCASSGGLRGNQPQHFGDGTRLSIL.

This clonotype was detected ten times or more. This chain links TRBV7-8 with TRBJ2-7; TRBD2 matches at 11 bases. The trim removed 4 bases at V and 4 bases at J, leaving 12 bases unmatched. The CDR3 covers 17 residues. Germline-derived CDR1 and CDR2 are SGHVS and FQNEAQ. Here the CDR3 DNA reads TGTGCCAGCAGCTCTAGACCCGGGACTAGCGGTTCATACGAGCAGTACTTC. Translation gives CASSSRPGTSGSYEQYF. Looking up the rest from reference TRBV7-8 and TRBJ2-7 gives the full variable domain: GAGVSQSPRYKVAKRGQDVALRCDPISGHVSLFWYQQALGQGPEFLTYFQNEAQLDKSGLPSDRFFAERPEGSVSTLKIQRTQQEDSAVYLCASSSRPGTSGSYEQYFGPGTRLTVT.

In its sample, this clonotype was seen a few times. The V and J genes are TRBV24-1 and TRBJ2-7, with D perhaps TRBD1 (5 bases). Germline V gene sequence: CDR1 KGHDR, CDR2 SFDVKD. CDR3 length equals 13 residues. Trimming took off 0 bases at V and 5 bases at J, with 7 bases between the two ends. This CDR3 is CATSDLQGHEQYF. As DNA, the CDR3 is TGTGCCACCAGTGATTTGCAGGGTCACGAGCAGTACTTC.

As regards this clonotype: One junction end does not reproduce the germline sequence, and a read error may be involved. The CDR3 DNA follows: TGTGCCGGCAGTCAGAAAGTGCGCGGCGGGGAGCTGTTTTTT. The encoded protein is CAGSQKVRGGELFF. V is TRBV12-3 or TRBV12-4 and J is TRBJ2-2; D gene ambiguous. The CDR3 totals 14 residues.

This clonotype was observed at least ten times. The CDR3 protein is CASSAELSSYNEQFF. CDR3 DNA sequence: TGTGCCAGCAGCGCGGAACTCAGCTCCTACAATGAGCAGTTCTTC. The V and J genes are TRBV28 and TRBJ2-1; D not resolved. The CDR3 runs 15 residues. In germline, CDR1 is MDHEN, CDR2 SYDVKM. V shed 6 bases and J shed 0 bases, with 12 bases lying between them.

This clonotype was seen repeatedly, ten times or more. The chain couples TRBV20-1 to TRBJ1-1; D gene uncertain. The length of the CDR3 is 13 residues. V lost 3 bases and J 6 bases, leaving 14 bases between the germline ends. Germline lookup yields CDR1 DFQATT and CDR2 SNEGSKA (reference sequence). The chain's CDR3 is CSASTPGRAEAFF. The CDR3 DNA is TGCAGTGCTAGTACCCCCGGTCGAGCTGAAGCTTTCTTT.

This clonotype appeared many times. DNA of the CDR3: TGTGCCAGCAGTTTGGCCACAGGGTACACTGAAGCTTTCTTT. This translates into CASSLATGYTEAFF. The gene calls are TRBV28 and TRBJ1-1; the D gene is possibly TRBD1 (6 bases). The CDR3 consists of 14 residues. V dropped 3 bases and J dropped 3 bases, with 11 bases sitting between them. Germline V gene data show CDR1 as MDHEN and CDR2 as SYDVKM.

In this sample, this clonotype turned up many times. CDR3 sequence reads: CASSQVGGGPQHF. CDR3 nucleotide sequence: TGTGCCAGCAGCCAAGTAGGGGGAGGACCCCAGCATTTT. V and J are TRBV3-1 and TRBJ1-5, with D possibly being TRBD1 (6 bases). V lost 1 base and J 10 bases, leaving 11 bases between the germline ends. The CDR3 extends over 13 amino acids. CDR1 LGHDT and CDR2 YNNKEL come from the germline V gene (reference sequence).

This clonotype was picked up many times. The V call is TRBV14, the J call TRBJ1-1; 8 nucleotides align to TRBD1. The CDR3 runs 16 residues. With V trimmed by 2 bases and J by 5 bases, 10 bases remained unmatched. Germline CDR1 is SGHDN and CDR2 is FVKESK. CDR3 residues: CASSQYRGSEITEAFF. DNA for the CDR3: TGTGCCAGCAGCCAATACAGGGGGTCTGAGATAACTGAAGCTTTCTTT.

There are many counts of this clonotype. This rearrangement joins TRBV2 to TRBJ2-1, with D uncertain. The CDR3 runs 16 residues. Trimming took off 3 bases at V and 7 bases at J, with 19 bases between the two ends. Germline V gene sequence: CDR1 SNHLY, CDR2 FYNNEI. CDR3 DNA sequence: TGTGCCAGCAGTGATTTGGCAGTAGGTGGAGTTAATGAGCAGTTCTTC. Translating it yields CASSDLAVGGVNEQFF.

This clonotype was counted at least ten times. The J gene is TRBJ1-4, the V gene TRBV2; D call uncertain. The ends were cut back, 5 bases at V and 8 bases at J, with 6 bases in the middle. The CDR3 has 11 amino acids. Germline V gene sequence: CDR1 SNHLY, CDR2 FYNNEI. The CDR3: CASSYLEKLFF. CDR3 DNA sequence: TGTGCCAGCAGTTACTTGGAAAAACTGTTTTTT.